This TCR beta chain was recovered during a study of blood T cells in healthy people across ages. In its sample, this clonotype was seen many times. Germline V gene lookup returns CDR1 SEHNR and CDR2 FQNEAQ (reference sequence). J gave up 7 bases and V 5 bases, and 8 bases lay outside the gene matches. The CDR3 totals 15 residues. Next came a second PCR, run for about 6 to 11 cycles, which used a sample-barcoded 5' primer along with a J-beta primer mix. MiXCR, applied by TCRdb to the 5' RACE reads, yields one record per CDR3 protein. The sample contains roughly 680,000 distinct CDR3 sequences, roughly half of which appear only once.

This TCR came from a woman older than 75 in good health. Sequenced input: blood. The V gene is TRBV7-9, the J gene TRBJ2-1, with TRBD2 identical over 10 bases. The CDR3 DNA reads TGTGCCAGCAGCATCCGCGGGACTAGCGAGAATGAGCAGTTCTTC. It yields the protein CASSIRGTSENEQFF.